This is a list of T cell receptor beta chains from one sample in a study of T cells after posttransplantation cyclophosphamide. Profiling relied on immunoSEQ multiplex PCR, and the TCRdb table lists in-frame clones only, not all of them. This sample comprises tens of thousands of clones, none seen once only. The source material was PBMCs. Receptor source: a man aged 40-50 years in good health, CMV-negative, and a related stem cell transplant donor. CDR3s include the opening cysteine and the closing phenylalanine or tryptophan. The D gene is left open where the match is weak. Where a row states a size, it is once, few, many or the class of an expanded clone; other rows omit it.

d_gene	abundance	v_gene	j_gene	len	CDR3nt	CDR3aa
TRBD2	many	TRBV5-1	TRBJ2-5	16	TGCGCCAGCAGCCTCTGGACTAGCGGGAGTGAAGAGACCCAGTACTTC	CASSLWTSGSEETQYF
NA	many	TRBV7-2	TRBJ1-1	14	TGTGCCAGCAGCTTACGGACAGTGAACACTGAAGCTTTCTTT	CASSLRTVNTEAFF
TRBD2	many	TRBV11-1	TRBJ2-1	16	TGTGCCAGCAGCTTCTCTAGCGGGGGGACCTACAATGAGCAGTTCTTC	CASSFSSGGTYNEQFF
TRBD1	many	TRBV5-4	TRBJ2-5	16	TGTGCCAGCAGCTTGGCCTGGGGCAGGGGGCCGGAGACCCAGTACTTC	CASSLAWGRGPETQYF
NA	many	TRBV6-8	TRBJ2-6	16	TGTGCCAGCAGCCCCAAATCCCGGGGTGGGGCCAACGTCCTGACTTTC	CASSPKSRGGANVLTF
NA	many	TRBV7-9	TRBJ1-4	16	TGTGCCAGCAGCCCCGGACAGACTGCAACTAATGAAAAACTGTTTTTT	CASSPGQTATNEKLFF
TRBD1	NA	TRBV6-5	TRBJ2-7	15	TGTGCCAGCAGACTGACAGGGGGCGAAGCCTACGAGCAGTACTTC	CASRLTGGEAYEQYF
NA	NA	TRBV19	TRBJ1-6	16	TGTGCCAGTAGTACCCCGAGACAGATGGCTAATTCACCCCTCCACTTT	CASSTPRQMANSPLHF
TRBD1	NA	TRBV6-1	TRBJ1-1	16	TGTGCCAGCAGTGATCGGAGATTCCAGGGGGCGAGTGAAGCTTTCTTT	CASSDRRFQGASEAFF
NA	many	TRBV7-8	TRBJ1-1	15	TGTGCCAGCAGCTTACCCTCGGTCGGGAACACTGAAGCTTTCTTT	CASSLPSVGNTEAFF
TRBD2	few	TRBV5-1	TRBJ2-1	17	TGCGCCAGCAGCTTGCGCCCCGGACTAGCGGGAAGCAATGAGCAGTTCTTC	CASSLRPGLAGSNEQFF
NA	many	TRBV18	TRBJ1-3	14	TGTGCCAGCTCACCACTTTCACTTGGAAACACCATATATTTT	CASSPLSLGNTIYF
NA	NA	TRBV6-6	TRBJ2-7	12	TGTGCCAGCAGTCGACAGTCCTACGAGCAGTACTTC	CASSRQSYEQYF
NA	many	TRBV18	TRBJ1-4	13	TGTGCCAGCTCACCAGGGGCCAATGAAAAACTGTTTTTT	CASSPGANEKLFF
NA	few	TRBV27	TRBJ1-5	16	TGTGCCAGCAGTTTATCTCCCACCTATAGCAATCAGCCCCAGCATTTT	CASSLSPTYSNQPQHF
TRBD1	few	TRBV5-1	TRBJ2-1	15	TGCGCCAGCAGCAGGGTGACAGGGCAGTACAATGAGCAGTTCTTC	CASSRVTGQYNEQFF
NA	many	TRBV11-2	TRBJ2-3	14	TGTGCCAGCAGCTTAGGACAAAACCTCGATACGCAGTATTTT	CASSLGQNLDTQYF
TRBD1	NA	TRBV7-2	TRBJ2-3	15	TGTGCCAGCAGCTTATGGACAGGGGGCGCAGATACGCAGTATTTT	CASSLWTGGADTQYF
TRBD2	many	TRBV19	TRBJ2-3	16	TGTGCCAGTAGTTTGACTAGCGGGACGCTATTAGATACGCAGTATTTT	CASSLTSGTLLDTQYF
TRBD1	many	TRBV7-2	TRBJ1-1	13	TGTGCCAGCAGCTTGACAGGGGACACTGAAGCTTTCTTT	CASSLTGDTEAFF
NA	many	TRBV7-6	TRBJ2-2	14	TGTGCCAGCACCCAAGGGGGGGGTGCGGGGGAGCTGTTTTTT	CASTQGGGAGELFF
NA	many	TRBV7-2	TRBJ1-5	14	TGTGCCAGCAGCTTATCGTCAGGGGACCAGCCCCAGCATTTT	CASSLSSGDQPQHF
NA	many	TRBV4-1	TRBJ1-2	14	TGCGCCAGCAGCCAAGATCTCAGGGTTGGTGGCTACACCTTC	CASSQDLRVGGYTF
NA	many	TRBV10-3	TRBJ1-2	13	TGTGCCATCAGTGACGGCCCCGGGGGAGGCTACACCTTC	CAISDGPGGGYTF
TRBD2	NA	TRBV28	TRBJ2-5	14	TGTGCCAGCAGCGTTAGCGGGATTTATGAGACCCAGTACTTC	CASSVSGIYETQYF
NA	many	TRBV5-8	TRBJ2-1	16	TGTGCCAGCAGCTTGGATCAGGGGTTCTCCTACAATGAGCAGTTCTTC	CASSLDQGFSYNEQFF
NA	few	TRBV7-3	TRBJ2-3	15	TGTGCCAGCAGCTTAATGGGCAGTTGGACAGATACGCAGTATTTT	CASSLMGSWTDTQYF
TRBD1	many	TRBV19	TRBJ2-1	16	TGTGCCAGTAGTATAGATCGGAGTGGACAGGGGGCGCGGCAGTTCTTC	CASSIDRSGQGARQFF
TRBD1	many	TRBV30	TRBJ1-2	15	TGTGCCTGGAGTGAAACAGGGGGCGCTAACTATGGCTACACCTTC	CAWSETGGANYGYTF
TRBD1	many	TRBV6-6	TRBJ2-1	12	TGTGCCAGCAGTGCTACAGGGGATGAGCAGTTCTTC	CASSATGDEQFF
NA	many	TRBV7-9	TRBJ1-4	16	TGTGCCAGCAGCTTAGGCGAAAGGGGTTCAGATGAAAAACTGTTTTTT	CASSLGERGSDEKLFF
NA	many	TRBV10-2	TRBJ1-1	14	TGCGCCAGCAGACAGGGAGGGGTCGGAACTGAAGCTTTCTTT	CASRQGGVGTEAFF
TRBD2	few	TRBV9	TRBJ2-2	16	TGTGCCAGCAGCGTAGGCGGCGGGGGGAACACCGGGGAGCTGTTTTTT	CASSVGGGGNTGELFF
NA	few	TRBV30	TRBJ2-5	13	TGTGCCTGGAGTAACTATTACCAAGAGACCCAGTACTTC	CAWSNYYQETQYF
NA	many	TRBV7-2	TRBJ1-6	13	TGTGCCAGCAGCTTAGCGGCAGGGACACCCCTCCACTTT	CASSLAAGTPLHF
TRBD1	many	TRBV5-5	TRBJ1-2	13	TGTGCCAGCAGCTTAAGGACAGGGGAAGGCTACACCTTC	CASSLRTGEGYTF
NA	many	TRBV5-4	TRBJ1-1	13	TGTGCCAGCAGCACCTTCAACAGGCTTGAAGCTTTCTTT	CASSTFNRLEAFF
TRBD1	many	TRBV5-6	TRBJ1-1	13	TGTGCCAGCAGCTTGACAGGGGGTAGTTCAGCTTTCTTT	CASSLTGGSSAFF
TRBD2	few	TRBV5-4	TRBJ2-3	16	TGTGCCAGCAGCTTCTTAGCGGGAGGGAACACAGATACGCAGTATTTT	CASSFLAGGNTDTQYF